This is a list of T cell receptor beta chains from one sample in a study of cytomegalovirus exposure and HLA in healthy donors. Repertoires were generated with immunoSEQ multiplex PCR, while TCRdb's copy carries only in-frame clones and drops some. The table includes about 140,000 clones, about 80% detected once. The sequencing input was PBMCs. The receptors come from a male donor in good health and CMV-seropositive. Both conserved end residues are part of each CDR3. The order of the fields is CDR3 DNA, CDR3 protein, D gene, CDR3 length, clone size, V gene, J gene. A D gene is named only where the DNA matches it firmly. Not all rows give a size; the values are once, few, many and, for expanded clones, a class.

TGTGCCAGCAGTGTAACTTCGGGACAGTACTCTGGAAACACCATATATTTT	CASSVTSGQYSGNTIYF	TRBD1	17	-	TRBV2	TRBJ1-3
TGTGCCAGCAGGATGGGACAGGGAGTGAGCGAGCAGTACTTC	CASRMGQGVSEQYF	TRBD1	14	-	TRBV2	TRBJ2-7
TGTGCCAGTAGTATAAGGGGAGGTAGGGGTGGGACAGATACGCAGTATTTT	CASSIRGGRGGTDTQYF	-	17	-	TRBV19	TRBJ2-3
TGTGCCAGCAGCCGGACAGGGATAGGTGGCTACACCTTC	CASSRTGIGGYTF	TRBD1	13	-	TRBV5-4	TRBJ1-2
TGTGCCAGCACCCCAGGGCGCACAGATACGCAGTATTTT	CASTPGRTDTQYF	-	13	-	TRBV5-4	TRBJ2-3
TGTGCCAGTACCCGGACATTTTCCTACAATGAGCAATTCTTC	CASTRTFSYNEQFF	-	14	once	TRBV19	TRBJ2-1
TGTGCCAGCAGTTCCCCTCAGCGGGGAAAAGAGACCCAGTACTTC	CASSSPQRGKETQYF	TRBD2	15	-	TRBV28	TRBJ2-5
TGTGCCAGCAGTGACCTAGCGATAACCGGGGAGCTGTTTTTT	CASSDLAITGELFF	-	14	-	TRBV2	TRBJ2-2
TGTTCCAGCCAGTTTGAAATCTACGAGCAGTACTTC	CSSQFEIYEQYF	-	12	-	TRBV7-9	TRBJ2-7
TGTGCCAGCAGCTGGCGTGGGGCGGGAGTGACAGATACGCAGTATTTT	CASSWRGAGVTDTQYF	TRBD2	16	-	TRBV7-9	TRBJ2-3
TGTGCCAGCAGTGACACCTACGAGCAGTACTTC	CASSDTYEQYF	-	11	-	TRBV27	TRBJ2-7
TGTGCCAGCAGCTTTAACTCCTACGAGCAGTACTTC	CASSFNSYEQYF	-	12	-	TRBV7-9	TRBJ2-7
TGTGCCTGGAGGGGGGGACAGGGGTCCACAGATACGCAGTATTTT	CAWRGGQGSTDTQYF	TRBD1	15	-	TRBV30	TRBJ2-3
TGTGCTAGTGGTTTGGTACTACAGGGGGACTTCACCGGGGAGCTGTTTTTT	CASGLVLQGDFTGELFF	TRBD1	17	few	TRBV12-5	TRBJ2-2
TGTGCCAGCAGCCCCGCGGGTCTAGGCCCAGAGACCCAGTACTTC	CASSPAGLGPETQYF	-	15	-	TRBV6-6	TRBJ2-5
TGTGCCAGCAGCCCCGAGCGGGGACCCTCCTACGAGCAGTACTTC	CASSPERGPSYEQYF	TRBD2	15	-	TRBV11-3	TRBJ2-7
TGTGCCAGCAGCTGGGACAGATCTAATGAAAAACTGTTTTTT	CASSWDRSNEKLFF	TRBD1	14	-	TRBV7-9	TRBJ1-4
TGTGCCAGCAGCTTAGATGGCTCAGGGGCGGGCGAGCAGTACTTC	CASSLDGSGAGEQYF	-	15	once	TRBV7-2	TRBJ2-7
TGTTCCAGCAGCCCAAACTCCGGGACAGGTGTCAACACTGAAGCTTTCTTT	CSSSPNSGTGVNTEAFF	TRBD1	17	-	TRBV7-9	TRBJ1-1
TGCGCCAGCAGCCAAGATCAGGCGGGACTAGGGTTCAATGAGCAGTTCTTC	CASSQDQAGLGFNEQFF	TRBD2	17	once	TRBV4-3	TRBJ2-1
TGCGCCAGCAGCCAAGATACAGGGGGGGCCGGGGAGCTGTTTTTT	CASSQDTGGAGELFF	-	15	-	TRBV4-3	TRBJ2-2
TGTGCCAGCACCCGACAGGGCGGAGATACGCAGTATTTT	CASTRQGGDTQYF	TRBD1	13	-	TRBV5-4	TRBJ2-3
TGCGCCAGCAGCTTGGGACAGGGTGATACAGATACGCAGTATTTT	CASSLGQGDTDTQYF	TRBD1	15	once	TRBV5-1	TRBJ2-3
TGTGCCAGCTCACCCGGACAGGCCAAAAACATTCAGTACTTC	CASSPGQAKNIQYF	-	14	-	TRBV18	TRBJ2-4
TGTGCCAGCAGCTTTTGGCTTAGCAATCAGCCCCAGCATTTT	CASSFWLSNQPQHF	-	14	-	TRBV5-6	TRBJ1-5
TGTGCCAGCTCAGCCTCTTCGACAGGCCGGGATGGAGAAGCTTTCTTT	CASSASSTGRDGEAFF	-	16	-	TRBV18	TRBJ1-1
TGTGCCAGCAGCTTAGGGACAGGGGTCTATAGCAATCAGCCCCAGCATTTT	CASSLGTGVYSNQPQHF	TRBD1	17	-	TRBV7-6	TRBJ1-5
TGTGCCAGCAGCTTGAATATAGGCGGGACTAGCGGAGGAAATGAGCAGTTCTTC	CASSLNIGGTSGGNEQFF	TRBD2	18	-	TRBV7-3	TRBJ2-1
TGTGCCAGCAGCTTGACAGGTTTAAACACCATATATTTT	CASSLTGLNTIYF	-	13	few	TRBV5-4	TRBJ1-3
TGTGCCAGCAGCGTAGGAATGCGGAGCCAAGAGACCCAGTACTTC	CASSVGMRSQETQYF	-	15	-	TRBV9	TRBJ2-5
TGTGCCAGCTCACCCCCCGGGACAGGGGATGGCTACACCTTC	CASSPPGTGDGYTF	TRBD1	14	-	TRBV18	TRBJ1-2
TGTGCCAGCAGTTTATCGGCGGCCAATCAGCCCCAGCATTTT	CASSLSAANQPQHF	-	14	-	TRBV27	TRBJ1-5
TGTGCCAGCAGCTTGGCGGGAGGGAGCACAGATACGCAGTATTTT	CASSLAGGSTDTQYF	TRBD2	15	-	TRBV7-6	TRBJ2-3
TGTGCCACCAGCCAAGGGGGAAGAGCTGGGGCCAACGTCCTGACTTTC	CATSQGGRAGANVLTF	-	16	-	TRBV15	TRBJ2-6
TGTGCCAGCAGCCAGGTCACCGGGACAGACCTAAACACAGATACGCAGTATTTT	CASSQVTGTDLNTDTQYF	TRBD1	18	-	TRBV14	TRBJ2-3
TGTGCCAGCAGTGAATATATGAGTCTATCTTCACCCCTCCACTTT	CASSEYMSLSSPLHF	-	15	-	TRBV25-1	TRBJ1-6
TGTGCCAGTAGTATGGGCGGGGGGGCCGGCGGGGAGCTGTTTTTT	CASSMGGGAGGELFF	TRBD2	15	-	TRBV19	TRBJ2-2
TGTGCCAGCAGTTTACTGGGGGCAAATCAGCCCCAGCATTTT	CASSLLGANQPQHF	-	14	-	TRBV27	TRBJ1-5
TGTGCCAGCAGTTACAGGAGTGGCTACACCTTC	CASSYRSGYTF	-	11	-	TRBV6-8	TRBJ1-2
TGTGCCAGCAGCTTAAGCGGGGCAGGAGAAAAACTGTTTTTT	CASSLSGAGEKLFF	-	14	-	TRBV7-9	TRBJ1-4
TGTGCCAGCAGCCTAGGACTAGGACTCAATGAGCAGTTCTTC	CASSLGLGLNEQFF	TRBD2	14	-	TRBV11-2	TRBJ2-1
TGTGCCAGCAGCTTAGCTGGAGGGGCCGGGGAGCTGTTTTTT	CASSLAGGAGELFF	-	14	-	TRBV7-6	TRBJ2-2